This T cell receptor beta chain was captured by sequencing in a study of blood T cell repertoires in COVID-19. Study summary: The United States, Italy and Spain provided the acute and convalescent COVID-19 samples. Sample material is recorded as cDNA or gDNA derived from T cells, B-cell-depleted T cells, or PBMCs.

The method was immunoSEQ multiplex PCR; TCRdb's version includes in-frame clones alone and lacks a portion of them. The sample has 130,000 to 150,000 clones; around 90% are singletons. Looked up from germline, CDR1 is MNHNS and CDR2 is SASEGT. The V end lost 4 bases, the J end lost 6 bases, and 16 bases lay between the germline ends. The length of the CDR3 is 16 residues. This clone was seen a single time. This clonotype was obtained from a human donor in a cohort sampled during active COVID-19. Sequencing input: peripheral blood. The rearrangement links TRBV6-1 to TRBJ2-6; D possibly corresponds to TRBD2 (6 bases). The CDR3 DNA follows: TGTGCCAGCAGTGGTGACTTCGGGAGTACGGCCAACGTCCTGACTTTC. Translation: CASSGDFGSTANVLTF.